This TCR beta chain stems from a study of T-cell memory formation after mild COVID-19. Whole-study context: TCR clusters showed largely donor specificity.

Concerning this clonotype: The antigen remains undetermined.

Study-wide points: The finding that pre-infection memory included some responding clones suggested that cross-reactive memory joined.

Trimming took off 6 bases at V and 5 bases at J, with 10 bases between the two ends. Germline V lookup: CDR1 SGHVS, CDR2 FQNEAQ. The CDR3 is 13 amino acids. TCRdb used MiXCR to reprocess the 5' RACE reads, holding one entry per CDR3 protein. Among 400,000 or so distinct CDR3 sequences, 15% to 20% were seen once, and the ten largest hold about 8.8%. The origin of this receptor is an adult woman who had mild COVID-19 (a few samples of this study predate the infection). Cell type and time point are not known. The chain is built from TRBV7-8 and TRBJ2-2; D is tentatively TRBD1 or TRBD2 (5 bases each). Sample: PBMCs or a T cell subset sorted from them (not recorded which). The CDR3 region is CASRTRGTGELFF. Here the CDR3 DNA reads TGTGCCAGCAGAACGAGGGGTACCGGGGAGCTGTTTTTT.